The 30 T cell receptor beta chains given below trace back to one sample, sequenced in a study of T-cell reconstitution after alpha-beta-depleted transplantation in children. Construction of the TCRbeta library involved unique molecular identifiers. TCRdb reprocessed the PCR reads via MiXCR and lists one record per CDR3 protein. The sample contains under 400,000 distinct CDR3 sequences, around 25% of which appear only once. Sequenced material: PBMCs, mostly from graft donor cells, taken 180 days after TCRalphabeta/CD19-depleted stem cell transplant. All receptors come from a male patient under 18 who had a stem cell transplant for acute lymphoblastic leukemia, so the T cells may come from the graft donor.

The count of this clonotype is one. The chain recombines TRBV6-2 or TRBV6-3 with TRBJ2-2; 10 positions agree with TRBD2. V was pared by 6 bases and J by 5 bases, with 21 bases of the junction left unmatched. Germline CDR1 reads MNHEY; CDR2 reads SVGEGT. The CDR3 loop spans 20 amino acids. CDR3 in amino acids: CASSGPGWLAGGAWTGELFF. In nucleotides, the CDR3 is TGTGCCAGCAGCGGACCAGGGTGGTTAGCGGGAGGAGCGTGGACCGGGGAGCTGTTTTTT.

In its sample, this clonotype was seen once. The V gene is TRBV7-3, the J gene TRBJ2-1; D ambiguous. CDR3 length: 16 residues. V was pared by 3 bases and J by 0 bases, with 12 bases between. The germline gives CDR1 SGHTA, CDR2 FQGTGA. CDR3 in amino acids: CASSFVPLSSYNEQFF. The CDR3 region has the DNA TGTGCCAGCAGCTTTGTTCCTCTGAGCTCCTACAATGAGCAGTTCTTC.

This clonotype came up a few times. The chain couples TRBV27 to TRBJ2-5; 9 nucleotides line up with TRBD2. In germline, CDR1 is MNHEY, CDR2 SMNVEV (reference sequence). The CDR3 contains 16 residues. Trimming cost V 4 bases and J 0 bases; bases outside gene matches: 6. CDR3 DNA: TGTGCCAGCAGTTCGTGGGCGGGAGGGAACCAAGAGACCCAGTACTTC. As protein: CASSSWAGGNQETQYF.

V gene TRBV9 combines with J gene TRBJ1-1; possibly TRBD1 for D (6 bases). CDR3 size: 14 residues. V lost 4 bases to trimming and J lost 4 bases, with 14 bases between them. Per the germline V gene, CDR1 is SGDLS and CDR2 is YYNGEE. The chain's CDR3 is CASSSAGGPTEAFF. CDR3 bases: TGTGCCAGCAGCTCCGCGGGGGGGCCCACTGAAGCTTTCTTT.

The CDR3 region has the DNA TGCAGCGTTGAAGGTCCTGCGGGCTACAATGAGCAGTTCTTC. Protein sequence: CSVEGPAGYNEQFF. This chain connects TRBV29-1 to TRBJ2-1, with TRBD2 as a possible D gene (5 bases). The CDR3 runs 14 residues. Looked up from germline, CDR1 is SQVTM and CDR2 is ANQGSEA. With 1 base removed from V and 3 bases from J, the gap between germline ends came to 10 bases.

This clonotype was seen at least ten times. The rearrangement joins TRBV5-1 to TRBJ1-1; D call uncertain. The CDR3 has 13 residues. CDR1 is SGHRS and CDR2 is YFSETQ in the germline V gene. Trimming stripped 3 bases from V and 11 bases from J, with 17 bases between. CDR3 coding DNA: TGCGCCAGCAGCTCGAACATCGGCTCGGGGGCTTTCTTT. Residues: CASSSNIGSGAFF. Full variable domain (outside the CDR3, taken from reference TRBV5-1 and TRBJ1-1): KAGVTQTPRYLIKTRGQQVTLSCSPISGHRSVSWYQQTPGQGLQFLFEYFSETQRNKGNFPGRFSGRQFSNSRSEMNVSTLELGDSALYLCASSSNIGSGAFFGQGTRLTVV.

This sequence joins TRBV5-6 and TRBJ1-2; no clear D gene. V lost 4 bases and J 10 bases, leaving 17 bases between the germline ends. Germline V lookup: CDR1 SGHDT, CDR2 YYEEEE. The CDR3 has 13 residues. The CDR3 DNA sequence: TGTGCCAGCAGCCCGGAGTACCCTGGAGTCTACACCTTC. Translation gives CASSPEYPGVYTF.

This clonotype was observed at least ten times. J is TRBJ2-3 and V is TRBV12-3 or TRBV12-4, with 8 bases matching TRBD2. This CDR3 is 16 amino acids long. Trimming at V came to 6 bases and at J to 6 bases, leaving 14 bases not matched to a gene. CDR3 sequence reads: CASSPQGSGRRDTQYF. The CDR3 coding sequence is TGTGCCAGCAGCCCACAGGGAAGCGGGAGAAGGGATACGCAGTATTTT.

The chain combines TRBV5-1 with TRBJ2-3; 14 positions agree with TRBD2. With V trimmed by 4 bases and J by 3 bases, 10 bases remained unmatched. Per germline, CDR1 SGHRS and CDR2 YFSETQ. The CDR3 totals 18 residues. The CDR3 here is CASSPRLAGGIGTDTQYF. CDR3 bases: TGCGCCAGCAGCCCACGACTAGCGGGAGGGATTGGAACAGATACGCAGTATTTT.

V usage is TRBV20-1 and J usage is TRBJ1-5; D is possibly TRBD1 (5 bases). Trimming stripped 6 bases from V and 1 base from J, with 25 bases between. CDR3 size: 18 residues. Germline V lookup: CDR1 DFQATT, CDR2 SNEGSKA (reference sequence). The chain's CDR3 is CSAAPRDRRRRSNQPQHF. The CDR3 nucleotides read TGCAGTGCAGCACCGAGGGACCGCAGACGGCGGAGCAATCAGCCCCAGCATTTT.

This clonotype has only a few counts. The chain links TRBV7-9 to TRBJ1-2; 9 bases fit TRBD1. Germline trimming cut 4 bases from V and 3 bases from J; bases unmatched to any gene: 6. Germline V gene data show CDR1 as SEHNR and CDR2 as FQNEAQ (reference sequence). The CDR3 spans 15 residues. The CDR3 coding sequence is TGTGCCAGCAGCTCGCCGGGACAGGGTTACTATGGCTACACCTTC. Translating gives CASSSPGQGYYGYTF.

This CDR3 reads CASSLWRGQGRYEKLFF. DNA for the CDR3: TGTGCCAGCAGTTTATGGAGGGGACAGGGTCGGTATGAAAAACTGTTTTTT. The chain uses TRBV28 and TRBJ1-4, with 9 bases aligning to TRBD1. Germline V gene lookup returns CDR1 MDHEN and CDR2 SYDVKM. The CDR3 runs to 17 residues. V trimming: 0 bases; J trimming: 6 bases; junction bases outside the gene matches: 8.

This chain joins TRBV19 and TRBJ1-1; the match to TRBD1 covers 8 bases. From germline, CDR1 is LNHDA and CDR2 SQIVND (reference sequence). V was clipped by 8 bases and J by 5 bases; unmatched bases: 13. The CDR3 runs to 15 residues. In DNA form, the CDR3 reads TGTGCCAGTGGGGGACAGGCCCTAATGTGGACTGAAGCTTTCTTT. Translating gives CASGGQALMWTEAFF. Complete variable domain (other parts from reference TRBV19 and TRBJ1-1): DGGITQSPKYLFRKEGQNVTLSCEQNLNHDAMYWYRQDPGQGLRLIYYSQIVNDFQKGDIAEGYSVSREKKESFPLTVTSAQKNPTAFYLCASGGQALMWTEAFFGQGTRLTVV.

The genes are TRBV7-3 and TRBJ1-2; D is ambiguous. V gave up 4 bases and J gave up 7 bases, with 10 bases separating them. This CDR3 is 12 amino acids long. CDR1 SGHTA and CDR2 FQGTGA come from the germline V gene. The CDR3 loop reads CASSSPSGGYTF. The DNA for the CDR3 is TGTGCCAGCAGCTCACCTTCTGGTGGCTACACCTTC. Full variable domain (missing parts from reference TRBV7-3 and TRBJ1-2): GAGVSQTPSNKVTEKGKYVELRCDPISGHTALYWYRQSLGQGPEFLIYFQGTGAADDSGLPNDRFFAVRPEGSVSTLKIQRTERGDSAVYLCASSSPSGGYTFGSGTRLTVV.

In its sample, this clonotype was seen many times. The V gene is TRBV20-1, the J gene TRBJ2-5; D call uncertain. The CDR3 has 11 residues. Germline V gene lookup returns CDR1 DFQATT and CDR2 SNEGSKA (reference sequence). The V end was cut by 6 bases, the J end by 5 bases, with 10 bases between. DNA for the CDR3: TGCAGTGCAGAGGATAGGGAGACCCAGTACTTC. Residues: CSAEDRETQYF.

The chain's CDR3 is CACSGITYNEQFF. Here the CDR3 DNA reads TGTGCCTGTAGCGGGATCACTTACAATGAGCAGTTCTTC. The J gene is TRBJ2-1, the V gene TRBV2; TRBD2 matches at 8 bases. CDR1 and CDR2 from the germline V gene are SNHLY and FYNNEI. CDR3 length equals 13 residues. V gave up 11 bases and J gave up 4 bases; unmatched junction bases: 7.

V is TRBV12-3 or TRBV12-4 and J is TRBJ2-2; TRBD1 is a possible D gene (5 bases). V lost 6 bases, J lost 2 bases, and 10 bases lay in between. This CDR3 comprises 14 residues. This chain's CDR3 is CASSPDRNTGELFF. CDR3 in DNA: TGTGCCAGCAGCCCCGACAGAAACACCGGGGAGCTGTTTTTT.

CDR3 DNA sequence: TGTGCCAGCAGCGTAGGGACAGGGGGCGTCTACGAGCAGTACTTC. It specifies CASSVGTGGVYEQYF. The genes are TRBV9 and TRBJ2-7, with 11 nucleotides matching TRBD1. The ends lost 0 bases at V and 3 bases at J; junction bases unmatched: 2. Germline V gene data show CDR1 as SGDLS and CDR2 as YYNGEE. This CDR3 is 15 amino acids long. Full variable domain (missing parts from reference TRBV9 and TRBJ2-7): DSGVTQTPKHLITATGQRVTLRCSPRSGDLSVYWYQQSLDQGLQFLIQYYNGEERAKGNILERFSAQQFPDLHSELNLSSLELGDSALYFCASSVGTGGVYEQYFGPGTRLTVT.

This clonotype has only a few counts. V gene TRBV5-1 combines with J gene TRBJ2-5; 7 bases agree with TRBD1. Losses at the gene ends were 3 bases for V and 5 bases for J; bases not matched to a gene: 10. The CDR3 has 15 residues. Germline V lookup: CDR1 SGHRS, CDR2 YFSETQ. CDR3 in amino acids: CASSWVTGREETQYF. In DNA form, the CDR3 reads TGCGCCAGCAGCTGGGTGACAGGGCGAGAGGAGACCCAGTACTTC.

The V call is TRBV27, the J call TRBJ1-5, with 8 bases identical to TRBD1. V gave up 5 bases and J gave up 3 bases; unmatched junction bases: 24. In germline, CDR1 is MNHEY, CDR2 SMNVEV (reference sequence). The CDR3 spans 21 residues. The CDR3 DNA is TGTGCCAGCAGTCCCAAACAGCGGACAGGGAGATTTAAGCTTCCCAATCAGCCCCAGCATTTT. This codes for CASSPKQRTGRFKLPNQPQHF.

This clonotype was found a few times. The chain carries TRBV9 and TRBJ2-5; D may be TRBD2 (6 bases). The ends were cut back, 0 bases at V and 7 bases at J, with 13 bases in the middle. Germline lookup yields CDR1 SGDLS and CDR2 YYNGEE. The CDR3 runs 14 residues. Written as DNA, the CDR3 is TGTGCCAGCAGCGTAGGCGGGGTCTCGCGGACCCAGTACTTC. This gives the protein CASSVGGVSRTQYF. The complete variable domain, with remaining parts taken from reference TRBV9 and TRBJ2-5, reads DSGVTQTPKHLITATGQRVTLRCSPRSGDLSVYWYQQSLDQGLQFLIQYYNGEERAKGNILERFSAQQFPDLHSELNLSSLELGDSALYFCASSVGGVSRTQYFGPGTRLLVL.

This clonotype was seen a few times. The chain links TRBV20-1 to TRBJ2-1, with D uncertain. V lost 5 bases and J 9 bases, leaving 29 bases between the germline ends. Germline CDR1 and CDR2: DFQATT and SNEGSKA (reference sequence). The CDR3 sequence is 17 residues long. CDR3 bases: TGCAGTGCTTCGCCCCTCCACGGAAACTACAACTCGGGTGAGCAGTTCTTC. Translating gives CSASPLHGNYNSGEQFF.

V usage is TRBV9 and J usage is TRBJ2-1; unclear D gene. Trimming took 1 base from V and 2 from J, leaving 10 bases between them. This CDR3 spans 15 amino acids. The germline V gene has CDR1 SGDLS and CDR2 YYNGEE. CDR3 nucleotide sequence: TGTGCCAGCAGCGTAAGGCCTGAGGCCTACAATGAGCAGTTCTTC. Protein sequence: CASSVRPEAYNEQFF.

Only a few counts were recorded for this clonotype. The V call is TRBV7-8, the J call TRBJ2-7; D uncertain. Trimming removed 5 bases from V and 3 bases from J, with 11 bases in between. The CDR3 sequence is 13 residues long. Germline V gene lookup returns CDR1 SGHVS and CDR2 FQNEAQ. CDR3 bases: TGTGCCAGCAGCATCGGATCGTTCTACGAGCAGTACTTC. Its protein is CASSIGSFYEQYF.

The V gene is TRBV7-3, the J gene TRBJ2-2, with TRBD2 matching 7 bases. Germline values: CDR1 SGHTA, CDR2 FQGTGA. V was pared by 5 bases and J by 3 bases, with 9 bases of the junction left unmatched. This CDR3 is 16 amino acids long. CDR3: CASSEDPGRDTGELFF. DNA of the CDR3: TGTGCCAGCAGCGAAGATCCAGGGAGGGACACCGGGGAGCTGTTTTTT.

The CDR3 nucleotides read TGTGCCAGCAGCCACCGGGGAAACCGGCTTGGAAACACCATATATTTT. Encoded protein: CASSHRGNRLGNTIYF. The chain recombines TRBV7-8 with TRBJ1-3; the D is unclear. Between the trimmed V and J ends, which lost 5 bases and 3 bases, there was a span of 17 bases. The CDR3 consists of 16 residues. The germline CDR1 and CDR2 sequences are SGHVS and FQNEAQ.

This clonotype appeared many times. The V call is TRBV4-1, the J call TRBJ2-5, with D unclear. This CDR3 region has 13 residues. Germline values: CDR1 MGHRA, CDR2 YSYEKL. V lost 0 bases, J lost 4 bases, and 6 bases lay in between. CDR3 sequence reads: CASSQDFGETQYF. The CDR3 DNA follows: TGCGCCAGCAGCCAAGATTTTGGAGAGACCCAGTACTTC.

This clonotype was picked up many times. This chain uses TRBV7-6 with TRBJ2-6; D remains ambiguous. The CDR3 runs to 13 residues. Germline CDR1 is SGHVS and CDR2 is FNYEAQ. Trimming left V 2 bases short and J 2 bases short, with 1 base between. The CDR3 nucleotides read TGTGCCAGCAGCTTAACTGGGGCCAACGTCCTGACTTTC. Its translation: CASSLTGANVLTF.

For the CDR3, the DNA is TGCGCCAGCAGCTCCCGCCCCGGGACAGGGAGGTCCTACGAGCAGTACTTC. Protein: CASSSRPGTGRSYEQYF. The V and J genes are TRBV5-1 and TRBJ2-7, with 9 bases fitting TRBD1. The CDR3 covers 17 residues. Germline V gives CDR1 SGHRS, CDR2 YFSETQ. The J segment lost 1 base and the V segment lost 3 bases, leaving 11 bases of the junction unmatched. Using reference TRBV5-1 and TRBJ2-7 for the parts outside the CDR3, the full variable domain is KAGVTQTPRYLIKTRGQQVTLSCSPISGHRSVSWYQQTPGQGLQFLFEYFSETQRNKGNFPGRFSGRQFSNSRSEMNVSTLELGDSALYLCASSSRPGTGRSYEQYFGPGTRLTVT.

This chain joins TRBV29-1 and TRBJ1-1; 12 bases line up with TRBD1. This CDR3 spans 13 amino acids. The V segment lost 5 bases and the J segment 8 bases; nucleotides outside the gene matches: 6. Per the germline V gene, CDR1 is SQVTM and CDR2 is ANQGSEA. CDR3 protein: CSVSGTGGVEAFF. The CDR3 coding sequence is TGCAGCGTTTCCGGGACAGGGGGCGTCGAAGCTTTCTTT.